These 20 T cell receptor beta chains share one sample of origin, sequenced in a study of shared clonotypes between healthy human individuals. Profiling relied on immunoSEQ multiplex PCR, and the TCRdb table lists in-frame clones only, not all of them. The sample gives about 380,000 clones, just over 95% of which show up once; approximately 0.32% is in the top ten. Sequencing input: memory CD8+ T cells sorted from blood. Subset noted: CD45RO+ cells pooled with CCR7-negative TemRA cells. These receptors all come from a man aged 25-40 years in good health.

This chain joins TRBV28 and TRBJ2-7, with 14 bases identical to TRBD2. With 7 bases clipped from V and 0 bases from J, the junction kept 14 bases outside the gene matches. CDR1 and CDR2 (germline): MDHEN, SYDVKM. The CDR3 consists of 19 residues. The chain's CDR3 is CASTSPRTSGRWISYEQYF. The CDR3 region has the DNA TGTGCCAGCACCTCGCCAAGGACTAGCGGGAGGTGGATCTCCTACGAGCAGTACTTC.

The chain joins TRBV6-6 to TRBJ2-1, with TRBD2 identical over 11 bases. This CDR3 has 16 amino acids. V dropped 5 bases and J dropped 4; count of bases not matched to a gene: 7. Germline V gene data show CDR1 as MNHNY and CDR2 as SVGAGI (reference sequence). The CDR3 DNA reads as TGTGCCAGCAGTCCCAAGGGACTAGCGGATTACAATGAGCAGTTCTTC. It encodes CASSPKGLADYNEQFF.

The chain has TRBV28 and TRBJ2-7; 10 bases fit TRBD2. V lost 1 base and J lost 6; bases outside the gene matches: 3. This CDR3 has 14 residues. CDR1 and CDR2 (germline): MDHEN, SYDVKM. DNA of the CDR3: TGTGCCAGCAGTTTATTTAGCGGGAGGCGCGAGCAGTACTTC. Amino acids: CASSLFSGRREQYF.

The chain has TRBV29-1 and TRBJ2-5, with 8 nucleotides matching TRBD2. V lost 6 bases to trimming and J lost 6 bases; unmatched junction nucleotides: 6. The CDR3 runs 12 residues. CDR1 SQVTM and CDR2 ANQGSEA come from the germline V gene. CDR3 amino acids: CSVDPGGQTQYF. The CDR3 region has the DNA TGCAGCGTCGACCCGGGGGGGCAGACCCAGTACTTC.

The rearrangement joins TRBV10-3 to TRBJ1-2; a weak D match, TRBD1 (5 bases). Trimming left V 4 bases short and J 8 bases short, with 11 bases between. The CDR3 covers 12 residues. The germline V gene has CDR1 ENHRY and CDR2 SYGVKD. DNA of the CDR3: TGTGCCATCAGTGGACAGAGGGAAGGCTACACCTTC. Its protein product is CAISGQREGYTF.

This chain joins TRBV29-1 and TRBJ1-4; a weak D match, TRBD1 (6 bases). Germline CDR1 is SQVTM and CDR2 is ANQGSEA. The CDR3 spans 13 residues. Between the trimmed V and J ends, which lost 0 bases and 4 bases, there was a span of 6 bases. CDR3 sequence: CSVEEGGNEKLFF. Written as DNA, the CDR3 is TGCAGCGTTGAAGAAGGGGGTAATGAAAAACTGTTTTTT.

The count of this clone is one. V usage is TRBV27 and J usage is TRBJ2-1; tentative D call: TRBD2 (5 bases). Germline loops: CDR1 MNHEY, CDR2 SMNVEV (reference sequence). The CDR3 is 15 residues long. The V end was cut by 8 bases, the J end by 9 bases, with 23 bases between. The CDR3 region is CASGWSGKRLSEQFF. CDR3 nucleotide sequence: TGTGCCAGCGGCTGGTCGGGGAAGCGGTTGAGTGAGCAGTTCTTC.

This clone was found a few times. This chain joins TRBV29-1 and TRBJ1-1, with no clear D. Germline values: CDR1 SQVTM, CDR2 ANQGSEA. The V end lost 4 bases, the J end lost 1 base, and 7 bases lay between the germline ends. The CDR3 is made up of 12 amino acids. The CDR3 loop is CSVGRGNTEAFF. The CDR3 bases are TGCAGCGTTGGTCGGGGGAACACTGAAGCTTTCTTT.

With regard to this clone: Other DNA sequences within the sample encode an identical CDR3. The V and J genes are TRBV5-1 and TRBJ1-5; no definite D call. The CDR3 sequence is 15 residues long. Germline lookup yields CDR1 SGHRS and CDR2 YFSETQ. Trimming left V 0 bases short and J 0 bases short, with 7 bases between. For the CDR3, the DNA is TGCGCCAGCAGCTTGGGGGGTTATAGCAATCAGCCCCAGCATTTT. Translation: CASSLGGYSNQPQHF. Full variable domain (remainder filled in from reference TRBV5-1 and TRBJ1-5): KAGVTQTPRYLIKTRGQQVTLSCSPISGHRSVSWYQQTPGQGLQFLFEYFSETQRNKGNFPGRFSGRQFSNSRSEMNVSTLELGDSALYLCASSLGGYSNQPQHFGDGTRLSIL.

The J gene is TRBJ2-5, the V gene TRBV30; 10 nucleotides line up with TRBD1. The CDR3 is made up of 13 amino acids. Per the germline V gene, CDR1 is GTSNPN and CDR2 is SVGIG (reference sequence). The junction had 3 bases not matched to a gene; V was cut back by 5 bases and J by 3 bases. The CDR3 region is CAWGQGVKETQYF. The CDR3 coding sequence is TGTGCCTGGGGACAGGGGGTAAAAGAGACCCAGTACTTC. The full variable domain, rest sourced from reference TRBV30 and TRBJ2-5, is SQTIHQWPATLVQPVGSPLSLECTVEGTSNPNLYWYRQAAGRGLQLLFYSVGIGQISSEVPQNLSASRPQDRQFILSSKKLLLSDSGFYLCAWGQGVKETQYFGPGTRLLVL.

This clone was recorded once. The chain has TRBV5-4 and TRBJ2-1; 8 positions agree with TRBD1. Germline-derived CDR1 and CDR2 are SGHNT and YYREEE (reference sequence). The CDR3 runs to 15 residues. The V segment lost 0 bases and the J segment 9 bases; nucleotides outside the gene matches: 8. CDR3 in DNA: TGTGCCAGCAGCTTGGTTTTGCCAGGGGGCGGTGAGCAGTTCTTC. Protein: CASSLVLPGGGEQFF.

The V call is TRBV10-3, the J call TRBJ2-3; 8 bases align to TRBD2. With V trimmed by 7 bases and J by 3 bases, 3 bases remained unmatched. Per germline, CDR1 ENHRY and CDR2 SYGVKD. The CDR3 contains 13 residues. CDR3 region: CAITGGATDTQYF. CDR3 nucleotide sequence: TGTGCCATCACGGGAGGGGCAACAGATACGCAGTATTTT.

The chain has TRBV7-9 and TRBJ2-6; the D gene could be TRBD1 or TRBD2 (6 bases each). Germline values: CDR1 SEHNR, CDR2 FQNEAQ (reference sequence). V lost 5 bases, J lost 0 bases, and 14 bases lay in between. The CDR3 has 17 amino acids. The CDR3 reads CASSRIGGYSGANVLTF. For the CDR3, the DNA is TGTGCCAGCAGCCGAATAGGGGGGTACTCTGGGGCCAACGTCCTGACTTTC. The entire variable domain, with the rest obtained from reference TRBV7-9 and TRBJ2-6, is as follows: DTGVSQNPRHKITKRGQNVTFRCDPISEHNRLYWYRQTLGQGPEFLTYFQNEAQLEKSRLLSDRFSAERPKGSFSTLEIQRTEQGDSAMYLCASSRIGGYSGANVLTFGAGSRLTVL.

This clone was counted once. The CDR3 loop is CASREILGQGTRISYNEQFF. The CDR3 bases are TGTGCCAGCAGGGAAATACTCGGACAGGGGACTAGGATTTCCTACAATGAGCAGTTCTTC. The chain employs TRBV6-1 and TRBJ2-1, with D possibly matching TRBD1 (9 bases). The CDR3 has 20 residues. Trimming took 6 bases from V and 1 from J, leaving 28 bases between them. From germline, CDR1 is MNHNS and CDR2 SASEGT.

The chain joins TRBV2 to TRBJ2-7; 7 bases fit TRBD2. The CDR3 contains 15 residues. Trimming removed 0 bases from V and 5 bases from J; junction bases left unmatched: 7. Germline CDR1 and CDR2: SNHLY and FYNNEI. CDR3 protein: CASSEAGGFSNEQYF. CDR3 DNA sequence: TGTGCCAGCAGTGAAGCGGGAGGGTTTAGCAACGAGCAGTACTTC.

This clone was seen a few times. The chain employs TRBV5-1 and TRBJ2-7, with 9 bases that match TRBD1. The CDR3 length is 14 residues. J lost 8 bases, V lost 2 bases, and 8 bases had no gene match. Germline CDR1 is SGHRS and CDR2 is YFSETQ. The CDR3 loop reads CASSFTGQGIQQYF. The CDR3, as DNA: TGCGCCAGCAGCTTTACGGGACAGGGCATACAGCAGTACTTC.

The chain employs TRBV6-1 and TRBJ2-7; a possible D gene is TRBD2 (6 bases). CDR1 is MNHNS and CDR2 is SASEGT in the germline V gene. The CDR3 totals 15 residues. The V end was cut by 6 bases, the J end by 6 bases, with 21 bases between. The CDR3 sequence is CASSKVGAGLSEQYF. CDR3 DNA sequence: TGTGCCAGCAGCAAGGTAGGGGCGGGACTGTCCGAGCAGTACTTC.

The V gene is TRBV28, the J gene TRBJ1-5; 7 bases are shared with TRBD1. V lost 5 bases, J lost 4 bases, and 2 bases stayed unmatched. Germline V gene lookup returns CDR1 MDHEN and CDR2 SYDVKM. CDR3 size: 13 residues. The CDR3 sequence is CASSETGNQPQHF. CDR3 in DNA: TGTGCCAGCAGTGAGACAGGGAATCAGCCCCAGCATTTT.

This clone was found once. V gene TRBV5-1 combines with J gene TRBJ2-2; 9 nucleotides align to TRBD2. The V gene's germline CDR1 is SGHRS and CDR2 YFSETQ. The length of the CDR3 is 14 residues. The V and J ends lost 8 bases and 6 bases, in that order; junction bases with no gene match: 8. The CDR3 reads CASSSGIKAGELFF. In nucleotides, the CDR3 is TGCGCCAGTTCTAGCGGGATTAAGGCCGGGGAGCTGTTTTTT.

The table lists this clone with a few counts. This chain connects TRBV28 to TRBJ2-4, with D perhaps being TRBD1 or TRBD2 (5 bases each). There are 20 residues in the CDR3. Germline values: CDR1 MDHEN, CDR2 SYDVKM. Trimming pared 3 bases from V and 8 bases from J, leaving 32 bases between. CDR3 residues: CASSFCPSGQGAIVEDIQYF. The CDR3 DNA reads as TGTGCCAGCAGTTTTTGCCCCTCGGGCCAGGGCGCAATCGTGGAGGACATTCAGTACTTC.